This T cell receptor beta chain was obtained from a study of T cells in Graves' hyperthyroidism and ophthalmopathy. There were TCR beta CDR3 regions amplified from RNA transcripts. Initially, a first-round RT-PCR of the TCR CDR3 employed the HTBI primer set. TCRdb analysed the multiplex PCR reads with MiXCR anew, one entry per CDR3 protein. The top ten clones hold about 16% of a sample with about 350,000 distinct CDR3 sequences, around 18% of them seen once. This CDR3 has 17 residues. The V and J ends lost 3 bases and 4 bases respectively, with 22 bases between them. Germline V gene data show CDR1 as MDHEN and CDR2 as SYDVKM. There are many counts of this clonotype.

The TCR was taken from a middle-aged woman with Graves' ophthalmopathy. The source material was blood. The chain has TRBV28 and TRBJ2-7, with D possibly TRBD1 on 5 matching bases. In nucleotides, the CDR3 is TGTGCCAGCAGTTTTCCCCCCTCACAGGTGAATGGTTACGAGCAGTACTTC. Translating it yields CASSFPPSQVNGYEQYF.